This is a list of T cell receptor beta chains from one sample in a study of cytomegalovirus exposure and HLA in healthy donors. Measured with immunoSEQ multiplex PCR; TCRdb has only the in-frame clones, and not every one. In the table there are about 210,000 clones, about 79% of which are singletons. The sample was PBMCs. The receptors were sampled from a male donor in good health and CMV-seronegative. CDR3s include the opening cysteine and the closing phenylalanine or tryptophan. The D gene is left open where the match is weak. Where a row states a size, it is once, few, many or the class of an expanded clone; other rows omit it.

>NA|TRBD1|TRBV7-3|TRBJ2-3
CASSLTPPGGRTDTQYF
TGTGCCAGCAGCTTAACCCCGCCAGGGGGCAGGACAGATACGCAGTATTTT
>NA|NA|TRBV27|TRBJ1-1
CASRSFTEAFF
TGTGCCAGCAGGTCCTTCACTGAAGCTTTCTTT
>once|NA|TRBV19|TRBJ2-1
CASSMLSEQFF
TGTGCCAGTAGTATGCTTAGTGAGCAGTTCTTC
>NA|TRBD1|TRBV30|TRBJ1-2
CAWSVGQGVYGYTF
TGTGCCTGGAGTGTTGGGCAGGGGGTGTATGGCTACACCTTC
>NA|NA|TRBV6-5|TRBJ2-7
CASKRARNYEQYF
TGTGCCAGCAAGCGGGCACGGAACTACGAGCAGTACTTC
>NA|NA|TRBV14|TRBJ2-2
CASSQVFIRTTRANTGELFF
TGTGCCAGCAGCCAAGTATTTATCCGCACTACCCGGGCGAACACCGGGGAGCTGTTTTTT
>NA|TRBD1|TRBV30|TRBJ2-1
CAWSTDRGPYNEQFF
TGTGCCTGGAGTACCGACAGGGGGCCCTACAATGAGCAGTTCTTC
>NA|TRBD2|TRBV6-5|TRBJ2-1
CASSYVAGVNEQFF
TGTGCCAGCAGTTACGTAGCGGGAGTGAATGAGCAGTTCTTC
>once|NA|TRBV2|TRBJ2-7
CASSTGTGTYEQYF
TGTGCCAGCAGTACCGGGACTGGGACCTACGAGCAGTACTTC
>NA|NA|TRBV9|TRBJ1-1
CASSVDPGREAFF
TGTGCCAGCAGCGTAGACCCCGGCAGGGAAGCTTTCTTT
>NA|NA|TRBV4-3|TRBJ2-2
CASSQDGGVGGELFF
TGCGCCAGCAGCCAAGATGGAGGGGTCGGCGGGGAGCTGTTTTTT
>NA|TRBD1|TRBV13|TRBJ1-4
CASSRTGGSSEKLFF
TGTGCCAGCAGCAGAACAGGGGGCTCAAGTGAAAAACTGTTTTTT
>NA|NA|TRBV5-4|TRBJ2-7
CASSQTEGAPRGEQYF
TGTGCCAGCAGCCAGACAGAGGGGGCACCCCGGGGGGAGCAGTACTTC
>NA|NA|TRBV29-1|TRBJ2-3
CSVEESTGRDTDTQYF
TGCAGCGTTGAAGAGTCGACAGGTCGGGACACAGATACGCAGTATTTT
>NA|NA|TRBV30|TRBJ1-2
CAWRAGILDGYTF
TGTGCCTGGAGGGCCGGGATCCTGGATGGCTACACCTTC
>NA|TRBD2|TRBV5-1|TRBJ2-3
CASSLATSGAAGDTQYF
TGCGCCAGCAGCTTGGCGACTAGCGGGGCCGCGGGGGATACGCAGTATTTT
>NA|TRBD1|TRBV29-1|TRBJ1-1
CSVAGGWGMNTEAFF
TGCAGCGTTGCAGGGGGGTGGGGGATGAACACTGAAGCTTTCTTT
>NA|NA|TRBV7-3|TRBJ1-1
CASSLTGTHNTEAFF
TGTGCCAGCAGCTTGACAGGAACTCATAACACTGAAGCTTTCTTT
>NA|NA|TRBV29-1|TRBJ1-4
CSVEDREGGTTNEKLFF
TGCAGCGTTGAAGACAGGGAGGGCGGGACAACTAATGAAAAACTGTTTTTT
>NA|TRBD1|TRBV5-1|TRBJ2-2
CASSTRQGNTGELFF
TGCGCCAGCAGCACCCGACAGGGGAACACCGGGGAGCTGTTTTTT
>NA|TRBD2|TRBV19|TRBJ2-7
CASSPGGVEQYF
TGTGCCAGTAGTCCCGGGGGGGTCGAGCAGTACTTC
>NA|TRBD2|TRBV9|TRBJ2-7
CASNEGLAAYEQYF
TGTGCCAGCAACGAAGGGCTAGCGGCCTACGAGCAGTACTTC
>NA|NA|TRBV6-1|TRBJ2-7
CASSEGWAAAGWEQYF
TGTGCCAGCAGTGAAGGTTGGGCAGCAGCTGGATGGGAGCAGTACTTC
>few|NA|TRBV29-1|TRBJ2-2
CSVMARVPGTGELFF
TGCAGCGTTATGGCCCGGGTCCCGGGGACCGGGGAGCTGTTTTTT
>NA|TRBD1|TRBV11-3|TRBJ2-5
CASSLDSQGAARTQYF
TGTGCCAGCAGCTTAGACTCACAGGGGGCGGCCCGGACCCAGTACTTC